Following are 30 T cell receptor beta chains from one sample sequenced in a study of T-cell memory formation after mild COVID-19. TCRdb reprocessed the 5' RACE reads with MiXCR, giving one entry per CDR3 protein. The table records under 300,000 distinct CDR3 sequences, 15% to 20% of them present only once. Material: PBMCs or a T cell subset sorted from them (not recorded which). Receptors originate from a man younger than 35 who had mild COVID-19 (a few samples of this study predate the infection). Cell type and time point are not known.

The chain carries TRBV4-3 and TRBJ2-1; 8 bases line up with TRBD2. Per the germline V gene, CDR1 is LGHNA and CDR2 is YSLEER. V lost 2 bases, J lost 7 bases, and 10 bases stayed unmatched. This CDR3 has 16 residues. CDR3 nucleotide sequence: TGCGCCAGCAGCCAAAACACGGGGGGGCCGTTGAATGAGCAGTTCTTC. This gives the protein CASSQNTGGPLNEQFF.

This clonotype has a handful of counts. This chain links TRBV9 with TRBJ1-1; D might be TRBD1 (6 bases). The CDR3 is made up of 13 amino acids. Germline CDR1 is SGDLS and CDR2 is YYNGEE. With 0 bases removed from V and 11 bases from J, the gap between germline ends came to 14 bases. The CDR3 sequence: CASSVEGGSLAFF. CDR3 bases: TGTGCCAGCAGCGTAGAGGGGGGTTCCTTGGCTTTCTTT.

This clonotype has a handful of counts. This chain connects TRBV10-3 to TRBJ2-5; tentatively, D is TRBD2 (6 bases). V gave up 8 bases and J gave up 0 bases, with 10 bases separating them. Germline V gives CDR1 ENHRY, CDR2 SYGVKD. The CDR3 consists of 13 residues. Written as DNA, the CDR3 is TGTGCCATCGGGCGGGGAAACCAAGAGACCCAGTACTTC. Residues: CAIGRGNQETQYF.

This clonotype was counted between two and nine times. This chain uses TRBV19 with TRBJ1-1; D might be TRBD1 (5 bases). Germline V CDR1 and CDR2: LNHDA, SQIVND (reference sequence). Between the trimmed V and J ends, which lost 5 bases and 1 base, there was a span of 14 bases. This CDR3 has 15 residues. Here the CDR3 reads CASSPRGVPNTEAFF. CDR3 nucleotide sequence: TGTGCCAGTAGTCCTCGAGGGGTTCCGAACACTGAAGCTTTCTTT.

This clonotype was seen only a few times. This chain uses TRBV29-1 with TRBJ2-4; either TRBD1 or TRBD2 may supply D (5 bases each). This CDR3 is 13 amino acids long. Germline values: CDR1 SQVTM, CDR2 ANQGSEA. The V end was cut by 3 bases, the J end by 6 bases, with 12 bases between. The CDR3 DNA sequence: TGCAGCGTTGACGGGTTAGGGACAAACATTCAGTACTTC. This gives the protein CSVDGLGTNIQYF.

This clonotype occurred a few times. The gene calls are TRBV5-1 and TRBJ2-3; tentative D call: TRBD2 (5 bases). The CDR3 covers 15 residues. The germline V and J ends were trimmed by 6 bases and 7 bases, with 21 bases remaining between them. Germline V CDR1 and CDR2: SGHRS, YFSETQ. The CDR3 DNA reads TGCGCCAGCACCCCCGGTGAGGGAGTCCGGAATACGCAGTATTTT. Residues: CASTPGEGVRNTQYF.

V is TRBV5-4 and J is TRBJ2-1; D unclear. V was shortened by 0 bases and J by 6 bases, with 7 bases between the two germline ends. The CDR3 contains 13 residues. CDR1 SGHNT and CDR2 YYREEE come from the germline V gene (reference sequence). The CDR3 reads CASSLVPVNEQFF. The CDR3 DNA sequence: TGTGCCAGCAGCTTGGTTCCGGTCAATGAGCAGTTCTTC.

This clonotype was counted between two and nine times. V usage is TRBV3-1 and J usage is TRBJ2-1, with TRBD1 as a possible D gene (6 bases). The CDR3 consists of 18 residues. V lost 0 bases and J lost 0, with 15 bases in between. Germline V CDR1 and CDR2: LGHDT, YNNKEL (reference sequence). DNA of the CDR3: TGTGCCAGCAGCCAAGATACCTACAGGGCAAGCTCCTACAATGAGCAGTTCTTC. It is translated as CASSQDTYRASSYNEQFF.

CDR3 sequence: CASSSLRASGELFF. The CDR3 bases are TGTGCCAGCAGCTCACTCCGGGCGTCCGGGGAGCTGTTTTTT. The V gene is TRBV7-2, the J gene TRBJ2-2; D gene uncertain. This CDR3 is 14 amino acids long. Trimming took off 4 bases at V and 6 bases at J, with 12 bases between the two ends. Germline V gives CDR1 SGHTA, CDR2 FQGNSA.

The chain uses TRBV5-1 and TRBJ2-1; 11 bases fit TRBD1. Germline CDR1 SGHRS, CDR2 YFSETQ. The CDR3 has 15 amino acids. V dropped 1 base and J dropped 6; count of bases not matched to a gene: 3. CDR3 amino acids: CASSLFGTGGNEQFF. CDR3 bases: TGCGCCAGCAGCTTGTTCGGGACAGGGGGCAATGAGCAGTTCTTC.

This clonotype was detected a few times. The genes are TRBV2 and TRBJ2-3; TRBD2 agrees at 8 bases. The CDR3 has 15 amino acids. Germline lookup yields CDR1 SNHLY and CDR2 FYNNEI. With 2 bases clipped from V and 15 bases from J, the junction kept 16 bases outside the gene matches. The CDR3 here is CASSESGSGAGFSYF. DNA of the CDR3: TGTGCCAGCAGTGAATCCGGTAGCGGGGCGGGATTCTCCTATTTT.

V is TRBV24-1 and J is TRBJ1-5; D gene ambiguous. The CDR3 contains 13 residues. Deletions cut 9 bases from V and 4 bases from J, with 12 bases between. Per the germline V gene, CDR1 is KGHDR and CDR2 is SFDVKD. CDR3 sequence: CATSGGANQPQHF. CDR3 nucleotide sequence: TGTGCCACCTCCGGCGGAGCTAATCAGCCCCAGCATTTT.

Many counts were recorded for this clonotype. The V gene is TRBV5-1, the J gene TRBJ2-1; 8 bases fit TRBD2. The trim removed 4 bases at V and 9 bases at J, leaving 6 bases unmatched. The CDR3 consists of 13 residues. CDR1 SGHRS and CDR2 YFSETQ come from the germline V gene. CDR3 nucleotide sequence: TGCGCCAGCAGCGTGACTAGCGTCCGTGAGCAGTTCTTC. This sequence encodes CASSVTSVREQFF.

This clonotype occurred a few times. The J gene is TRBJ2-5, the V gene TRBV5-1; 7 bases map to TRBD1. This CDR3 is 15 amino acids long. Germline V gene lookup returns CDR1 SGHRS and CDR2 YFSETQ. V was clipped by 4 bases and J by 1 base; unmatched bases: 7. In DNA form, the CDR3 reads TGCGCCAGCAGCCCGGAATGGACAGGCCAAGAGACCCAGTACTTC. This encodes CASSPEWTGQETQYF.

CDR3 nucleotide sequence: TGTGCCAGCAGGAGGGACAGGAACTCTTACAATGAGCAGTTCTTC. Its translation is CASRRDRNSYNEQFF. The chain has TRBV2 and TRBJ2-1; 8 bases are a match to TRBD1. The germline gives CDR1 SNHLY, CDR2 FYNNEI. Unmatched junction bases numbered 8, after V lost 6 bases and J lost 4 bases. The length of the CDR3 is 15 residues.

This sequence joins TRBV7-3 and TRBJ2-3; TRBD2 is a possible D gene (6 bases). There are 15 residues in the CDR3. Germline V lookup: CDR1 SGHTA, CDR2 FQGTGA. V was cut by 1 base and J by 5 bases, with 13 bases left in between. CDR3 in DNA: TGTGCCAGCAGCTTAAACGGGGGTAGTAAAGATACGCAGTATTTT. Translation: CASSLNGGSKDTQYF.

This clonotype turned up a few times. The CDR3 nucleotides read TGTGCCAGCTCGGCTAGCGGGGGTCGCAATGAGCAGTTCTTC. Protein: CASSASGGRNEQFF. The rearrangement uses TRBV6-4 and TRBJ2-1; 10 bases fit TRBD2. CDR1 is MRHNA, CDR2 SNTAGT, per germline. The CDR3 is 14 residues long. J gave up 6 bases and V 8 bases, and 7 bases lay outside the gene matches.

The chain couples TRBV5-1 to TRBJ2-5, with D hard to call. Trimming shortened V by 0 bases and J by 5 bases, and 14 bases separated the two germline ends. Germline CDR1 and CDR2: SGHRS and YFSETQ. The CDR3 has 15 residues. The CDR3 loop reads CASSLATNVGETQYF. CDR3 bases: TGCGCCAGCAGCTTGGCCACGAACGTCGGGGAGACCCAGTACTTC.

V usage is TRBV12-3 or TRBV12-4 and J usage is TRBJ1-2, with 7 bases matching TRBD1. The CDR3 loop spans 15 amino acids. The V gene end was trimmed by 4 bases and the J gene end by 0 bases; junction bases not matched to a gene: 5. CDR3 DNA: TGTGCCAGCAGTTCCGCCGGGACAGCTAACTATGGCTACACCTTC. Amino acid sequence: CASSSAGTANYGYTF.

There are a few counts of this clonotype. The J gene is TRBJ2-6, the V gene TRBV18, with D perhaps TRBD1 (5 bases). The V end lost 3 bases, the J end lost 0 bases, and 12 bases lay between the germline ends. The V gene's germline CDR1 is KGHSH and CDR2 LQKENI. The CDR3 spans 17 residues. Here the CDR3 DNA reads TGTGCCAGCTCACCGCCGTCAGGGAACTCTGGGGCCAACGTCCTGACTTTC. Protein product: CASSPPSGNSGANVLTF.

The table lists this clonotype with a few counts. V is TRBV11-2 and J is TRBJ2-3; possibly TRBD2 for D (6 bases). V lost 2 bases to trimming and J lost 5 bases, with 14 bases between them. The CDR3 has 15 residues. The V gene's germline CDR1 is SGHAT and CDR2 FQNNGV. CDR3 sequence: CASSLWGSAGDTQYF. The CDR3 region has the DNA TGTGCCAGCAGCTTATGGGGTTCAGCGGGAGATACGCAGTATTTT.

This clonotype has a count of ten or more. The genes are TRBV7-9 and TRBJ2-1; D might be TRBD1 or TRBD2, each matching 6 bases. With 1 base removed from V and 3 bases from J, the gap between germline ends came to 10 bases. CDR1 and CDR2 (germline): SEHNR, FQNEAQ (reference sequence). This CDR3 region has 15 residues. CDR3 sequence (DNA): TGTGCCAGCAGCTTAGGGGGGGCCTTCTACAATGAGCAGTTCTTC. Protein: CASSLGGAFYNEQFF.

This sequence joins TRBV27 and TRBJ2-1, with a possible D match to TRBD2 (5 bases). Germline values: CDR1 MNHEY, CDR2 SMNVEV (reference sequence). V was shortened by 6 bases and J by 5 bases, with 14 bases between the two germline ends. The CDR3 sequence is 14 residues long. The CDR3 sequence: CASRLGGQHNEQFF. The CDR3 region has the DNA TGTGCCAGCAGATTAGGCGGGCAGCACAATGAGCAGTTCTTC.

This clonotype was seen many times. The chain uses TRBV25-1 and TRBJ2-5, with unresolved D. Germline V gene sequence: CDR1 MGHDK, CDR2 SYGVNS. The CDR3 contains 11 residues. V was cut by 5 bases and J by 5 bases, with 6 bases left in between. The CDR3: CASSRRETQYF. The DNA for the CDR3 is TGTGCCAGCAGTCGTCGGGAGACCCAGTACTTC.

The rearrangement links TRBV28 to TRBJ2-7; D remains unclear. Trimming cost V 7 bases and J 6 bases, with 16 bases left between them. CDR3 length equals 13 residues. CDR1 and CDR2 from the germline V gene are MDHEN and SYDVKM. In nucleotides, the CDR3 is TGTGCCAGCACTACCGACCGGGCCGGCGAGCAGTACGTC. Its protein is CASTTDRAGEQYV.

CDR3 sequence (DNA): TGCGCCAGCAGCTTGGACAGGGGGCACGAGACCCAGTACTTC. Residues: CASSLDRGHETQYF. The chain has TRBV5-1 and TRBJ2-5; 9 bases line up with TRBD1. The ends lost 0 bases at V and 5 bases at J; junction bases unmatched: 2. Germline V gene sequence: CDR1 SGHRS, CDR2 YFSETQ. The CDR3 consists of 14 residues.

This clonotype was recorded a few times. The J gene is TRBJ2-5, the V gene TRBV12-3 or TRBV12-4, with 9 bases aligning to TRBD1. This CDR3 comprises 15 residues. V was clipped by 6 bases and J by 2 bases; unmatched bases: 7. The CDR3 DNA is TGTGCCAGCAGCCGAGGACAGGGGCGGCAAGAGACCCAGTACTTC. Protein sequence: CASSRGQGRQETQYF.

V gene TRBV4-1 combines with J gene TRBJ2-2, with a possible D match to TRBD1 (5 bases). The CDR3 consists of 17 residues. Trimming removed 1 base at V and 0 bases at J, with 12 bases between. The germline CDR1 and CDR2 sequences are MGHRA and YSYEKL. The CDR3 sequence: CASSQGGSSANTGELFF. CDR3 sequence (DNA): TGCGCCAGCAGCCAAGGGGGCAGTTCCGCGAACACCGGGGAGCTGTTTTTT.

This clonotype has only a few counts. V gene TRBV24-1 combines with J gene TRBJ1-2; maybe TRBD1 (6 bases). Deletions cut 4 bases from V and 4 bases from J, with 15 bases between. The CDR3 consists of 15 residues. CDR1 is KGHDR, CDR2 SFDVKD, per germline. The CDR3 nucleotides read TGTGCCACCAGTGACCGACGGACAGCCGCCTATGGCTACACCTTC. Its protein is CATSDRRTAAYGYTF.

Here the CDR3 reads CASSLGRVYEQYV. DNA for the CDR3: TGTGCCAGCAGCTTGGGCAGAGTCTACGAGCAGTACGTC. This chain connects TRBV5-5 to TRBJ2-7, with D unresolved. The CDR3 runs 13 residues. The ends were cut back, 0 bases at V and 3 bases at J, with 7 bases in the middle. Germline V gene data show CDR1 as SGHKS and CDR2 as YYEKEE (reference sequence).